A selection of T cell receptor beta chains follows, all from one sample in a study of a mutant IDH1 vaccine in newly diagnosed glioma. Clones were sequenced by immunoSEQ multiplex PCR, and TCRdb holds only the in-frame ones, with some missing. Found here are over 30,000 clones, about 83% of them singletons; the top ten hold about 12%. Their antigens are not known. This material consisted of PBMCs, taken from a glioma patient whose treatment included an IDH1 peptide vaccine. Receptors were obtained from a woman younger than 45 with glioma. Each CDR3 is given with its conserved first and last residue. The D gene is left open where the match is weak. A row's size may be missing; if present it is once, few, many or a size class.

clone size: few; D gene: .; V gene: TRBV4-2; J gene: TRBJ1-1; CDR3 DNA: TGTGCCAGCAGCCAAGCCAAGAACACTGAAGCTTTCTTT; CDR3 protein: CASSQAKNTEAFF
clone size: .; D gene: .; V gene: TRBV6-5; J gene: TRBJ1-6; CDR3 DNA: TGTGCCAGCGCCATTCAGCAGCTGAATTCACCCCTCCACTTT; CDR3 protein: CASAIQQLNSPLHF
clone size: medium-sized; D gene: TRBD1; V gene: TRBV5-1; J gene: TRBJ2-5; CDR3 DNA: TGCGCCAGCAGCTCGGGACAGGAGGGGGTAGGGACCCAGTACTTC; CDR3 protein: CASSSGQEGVGTQYF
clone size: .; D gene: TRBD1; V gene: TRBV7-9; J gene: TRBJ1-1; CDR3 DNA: TGTGCCAGCAGCTTAACAGGGACAGTCACTGAAGCTTTCTTT; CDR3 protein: CASSLTGTVTEAFF
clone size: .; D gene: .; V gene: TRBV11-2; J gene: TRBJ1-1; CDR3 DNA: TGTGCCAGCAGCCCTGGGGGCTATTGGAAAGCTTTCTTT; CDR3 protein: CASSPGGYWKAFF
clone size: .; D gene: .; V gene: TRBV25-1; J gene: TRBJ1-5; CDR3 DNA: TGTGCCAGCAGTGAAGGAGATCAGCCCCAGCATTTT; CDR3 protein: CASSEGDQPQHF
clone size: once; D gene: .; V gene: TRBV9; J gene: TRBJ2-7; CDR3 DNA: TGTGCCAGCAGCGTCGGCCAGGGATTTTACGAGCAGTACTTC; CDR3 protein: CASSVGQGFYEQYF
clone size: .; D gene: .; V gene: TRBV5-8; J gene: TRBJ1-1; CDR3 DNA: TGTGCCAGCACCCCGGGACAACGAACTGGTGAAGCTTTCTTT; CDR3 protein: CASTPGQRTGEAFF
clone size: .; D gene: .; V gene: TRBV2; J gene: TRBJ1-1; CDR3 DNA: TGTGCCAGCAGGAGGGGATCGGAGAACACTGAAGCTTTCTTT; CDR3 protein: CASRRGSENTEAFF
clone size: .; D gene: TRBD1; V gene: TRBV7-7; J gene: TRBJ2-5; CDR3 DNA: TGTGCCAGCAGCCGGGGACAGGTTGACGGGGAGACCCAGTACTTC; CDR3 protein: CASSRGQVDGETQYF
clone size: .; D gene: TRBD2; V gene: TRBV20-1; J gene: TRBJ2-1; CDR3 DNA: TGCAGTGCTGGACTAGCCACTGAGCAGTTCTTC; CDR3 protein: CSAGLATEQFF
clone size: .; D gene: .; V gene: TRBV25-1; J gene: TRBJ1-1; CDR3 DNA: TGTGCCAGCAGTCGGCACCAAGACACTGAAGCTTTCTTT; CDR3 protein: CASSRHQDTEAFF
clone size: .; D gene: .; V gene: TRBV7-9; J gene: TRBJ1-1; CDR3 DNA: TGTGCCAGCAGCTTACGGGGTCAAACTGAAGCTTTCTTT; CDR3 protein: CASSLRGQTEAFF
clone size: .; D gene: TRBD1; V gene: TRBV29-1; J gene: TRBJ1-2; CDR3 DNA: TGCAGCGCCCAGAGAGACAGGGGCGATGGCTACACCTTC; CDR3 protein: CSAQRDRGDGYTF
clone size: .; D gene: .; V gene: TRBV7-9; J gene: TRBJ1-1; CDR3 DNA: TGTGCCAGCAACTCCATGGCAGGGAACACTGAAGCTTTCTTT; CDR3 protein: CASNSMAGNTEAFF
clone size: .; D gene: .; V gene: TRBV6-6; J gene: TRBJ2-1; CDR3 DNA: TGTGCCAGCAGTCGACTCCTATCCTACAATGAGCAGTTCTTC; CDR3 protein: CASSRLLSYNEQFF
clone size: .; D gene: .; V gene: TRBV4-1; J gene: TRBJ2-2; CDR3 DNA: TGCGCCAGCAGCCCCGACGGGGGAAGTGGGGAGCTGTTTTTT; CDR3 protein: CASSPDGGSGELFF
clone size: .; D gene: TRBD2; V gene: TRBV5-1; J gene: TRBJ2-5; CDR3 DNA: TGCGCCAGCAGCTGGGCGGGGGGCCAAGAGACCCAGTACTTC; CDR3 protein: CASSWAGGQETQYF
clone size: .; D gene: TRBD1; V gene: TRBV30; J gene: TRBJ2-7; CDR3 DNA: TGTGCCTGGGGACAGGGAGTAATTAACGAGCAGTACTTC; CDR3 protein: CAWGQGVINEQYF
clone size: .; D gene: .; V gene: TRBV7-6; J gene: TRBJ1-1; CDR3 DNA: TGTGCCAGCAGCACCCGGGACGTCATAGAAGCTTTCTTT; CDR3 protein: CASSTRDVIEAFF
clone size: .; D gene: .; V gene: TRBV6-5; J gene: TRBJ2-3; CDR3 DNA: TGTGCCAGCAGTTACGGTGGGCAGGATACGCAGTATTTT; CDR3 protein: CASSYGGQDTQYF
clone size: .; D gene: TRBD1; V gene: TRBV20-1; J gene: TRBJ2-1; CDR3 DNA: TGCAGTGCTGGACAGGGGAATGAGCAGTTCTTC; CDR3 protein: CSAGQGNEQFF
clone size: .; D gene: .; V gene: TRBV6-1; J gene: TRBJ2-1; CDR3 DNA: TGTGCCAGCACTAGATTGGGGGGATACAATGAGCAGTTCTTC; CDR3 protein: CASTRLGGYNEQFF
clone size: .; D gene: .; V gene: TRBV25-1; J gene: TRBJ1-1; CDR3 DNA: TGTGCTAGTGGGAGGGGGGGCACTTCTGAAGCTTTCTTT; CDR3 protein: CASGRGGTSEAFF
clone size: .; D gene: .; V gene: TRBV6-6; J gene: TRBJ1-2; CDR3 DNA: TGTGCCAGCAGTCTGGGAAGCGGCTACACCTTC; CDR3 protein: CASSLGSGYTF
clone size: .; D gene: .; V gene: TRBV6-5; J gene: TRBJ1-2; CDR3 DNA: TGTGCCAGCAGTTTAGACACTTCAAACCCCTATGGCTACACCTTC; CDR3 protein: CASSLDTSNPYGYTF
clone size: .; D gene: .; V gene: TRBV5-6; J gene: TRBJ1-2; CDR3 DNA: TGTGCCAGCAGCTTGGGCGGGGGCTATGGCTACACCTTC; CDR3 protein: CASSLGGGYGYTF
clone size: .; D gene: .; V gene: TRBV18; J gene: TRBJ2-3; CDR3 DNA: TGTGCCAGCTCACCATACGAGGGGCCAGATACGCAGTATTTT; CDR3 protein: CASSPYEGPDTQYF
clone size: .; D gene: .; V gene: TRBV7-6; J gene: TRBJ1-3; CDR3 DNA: TGTGCCAGCAGCTTCGAGGGAAACACCATATATTTT; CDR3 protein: CASSFEGNTIYF
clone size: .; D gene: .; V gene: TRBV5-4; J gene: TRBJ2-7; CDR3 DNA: TGTGCCAGCAGCTTGAGGCAGGGGCGAGGGGAGCAGTACTTC; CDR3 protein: CASSLRQGRGEQYF
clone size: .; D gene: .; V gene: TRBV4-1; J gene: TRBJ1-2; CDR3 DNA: TGCGCCAGCAGCCAAGAATTGACCCGGGCGGCGGGTGGCTACACCTTC; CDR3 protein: CASSQELTRAAGGYTF
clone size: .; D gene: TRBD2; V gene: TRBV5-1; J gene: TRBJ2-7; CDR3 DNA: TGCGCCAGCAGCTGGGGAGGGGCCAATAACGAGCAGTACTTC; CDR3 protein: CASSWGGANNEQYF
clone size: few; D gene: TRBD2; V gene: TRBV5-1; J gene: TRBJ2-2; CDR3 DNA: TGCGCCAGCAGCTCGGGGGGCACCGGGGAGCTGTTTTTT; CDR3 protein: CASSSGGTGELFF
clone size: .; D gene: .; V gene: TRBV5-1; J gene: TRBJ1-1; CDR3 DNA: TGCGCCAGCAGCCCCCTGGCAGTGAACACTGAAGCTTTCTTT; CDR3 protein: CASSPLAVNTEAFF
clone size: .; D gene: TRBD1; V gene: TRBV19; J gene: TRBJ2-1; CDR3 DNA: TGTGCCAGTCCCGGGACAGGGACTCTATGCGAGCAGTTCTTC; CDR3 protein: CASPGTGTLCEQFF
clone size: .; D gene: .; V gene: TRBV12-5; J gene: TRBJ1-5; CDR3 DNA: TGTGCTAGTGGTTTGGGGGGGTCCCGTCAGCCCCAGCATTTT; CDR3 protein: CASGLGGSRQPQHF
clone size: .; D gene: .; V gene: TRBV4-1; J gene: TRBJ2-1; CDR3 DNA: TGCGCCAGCAGCCAACAGGGGCGGGGGAGGAATGAGCAGTTCTTC; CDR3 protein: CASSQQGRGRNEQFF
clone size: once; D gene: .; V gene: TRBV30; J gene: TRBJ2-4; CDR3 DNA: TGTGCCTGGAGTGTACCCGGGGTAAACATTCAGTACTTC; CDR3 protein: CAWSVPGVNIQYF
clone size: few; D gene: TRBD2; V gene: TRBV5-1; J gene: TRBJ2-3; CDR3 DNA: TGCGCCAGCAGCTCCACGGCGGGACTAGCGGGGGGGGATACGCAGTATTTT; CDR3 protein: CASSSTAGLAGGDTQYF
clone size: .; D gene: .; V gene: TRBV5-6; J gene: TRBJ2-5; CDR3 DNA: TGTGCCAGCAGCTTGAGGTTTGCGGGACAAGAGACCCAGTACTTC; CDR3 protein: CASSLRFAGQETQYF
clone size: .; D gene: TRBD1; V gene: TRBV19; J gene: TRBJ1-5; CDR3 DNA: TGTGCCAGTTCGACGACAGGGGGAGGCAATCAGCCCCAGCATTTT; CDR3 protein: CASSTTGGGNQPQHF
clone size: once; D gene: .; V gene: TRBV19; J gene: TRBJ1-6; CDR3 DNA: TGTGCCAGTACTCCGACAGCCTCCTATAATTCACCCCTCCACTTT; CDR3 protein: CASTPTASYNSPLHF
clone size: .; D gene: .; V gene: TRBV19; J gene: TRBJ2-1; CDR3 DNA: TGTGCCAGTTCTTCAGGGGCGGCTGAGCAGTTCTTC; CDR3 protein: CASSSGAAEQFF
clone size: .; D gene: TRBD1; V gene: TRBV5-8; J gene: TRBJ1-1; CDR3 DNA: TGTGCCAGCAGCCCCTACAGGGGACAGGATGAAGCTTTCTTT; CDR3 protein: CASSPYRGQDEAFF
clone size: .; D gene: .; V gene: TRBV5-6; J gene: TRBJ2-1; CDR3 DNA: TGTGCCAGCAGCCCTGGGGTAGGTTTTGAGCAGTTCTTC; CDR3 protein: CASSPGVGFEQFF
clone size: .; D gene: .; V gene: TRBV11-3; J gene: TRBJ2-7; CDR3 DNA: TGTGCCAGCAGCTTTGGCCACGAGTATCCTTTCGAGCAGTACTTC; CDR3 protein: CASSFGHEYPFEQYF
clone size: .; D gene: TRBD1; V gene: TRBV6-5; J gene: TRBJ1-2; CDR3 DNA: TGTGCCAGCAGCAGGGGGCGGCGGGGCTACACCTTC; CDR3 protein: CASSRGRRGYTF
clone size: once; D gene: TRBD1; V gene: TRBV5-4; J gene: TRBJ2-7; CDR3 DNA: TGTGCCAGCGCCACCAGTAGGGACAGCACCTCTCGAGAGCAGTACTTC; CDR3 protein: CASATSRDSTSREQYF
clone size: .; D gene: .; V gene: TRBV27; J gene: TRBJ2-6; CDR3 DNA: TGTGCCAGCAGTTTAGCGGCTGGGGCCAACGTCCTGACTTTC; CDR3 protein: CASSLAAGANVLTF
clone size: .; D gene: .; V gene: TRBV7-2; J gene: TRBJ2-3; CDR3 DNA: TGTGCCAGCAGTGCGCAGGGGAGCACAGATACGCAGTATTTT; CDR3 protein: CASSAQGSTDTQYF
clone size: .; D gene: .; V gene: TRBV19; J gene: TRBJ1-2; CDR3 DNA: TGTGCCAGTAGTATTCCCGGGACACCAAACACCTTC; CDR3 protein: CASSIPGTPNTF
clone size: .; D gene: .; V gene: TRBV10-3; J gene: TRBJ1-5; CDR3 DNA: TGTGCCATCAGTGAGTTCGGAGTGTCGGGCAATCAGCCCCAGCATTTT; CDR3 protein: CAISEFGVSGNQPQHF
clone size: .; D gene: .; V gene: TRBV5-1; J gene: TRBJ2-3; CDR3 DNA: TGCGCCAGCAGCCTAGGAAGCACAGATACGCAGTATTTT; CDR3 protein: CASSLGSTDTQYF
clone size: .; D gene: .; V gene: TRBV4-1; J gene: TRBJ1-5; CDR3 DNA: TGCGCCAGCAGCCAAGAAAGCTTCGGCAATCAGCCCCAGCATTTT; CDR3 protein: CASSQESFGNQPQHF
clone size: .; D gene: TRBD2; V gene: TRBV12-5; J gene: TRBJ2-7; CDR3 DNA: TGTGCTAGTGGTCGGGGGGGTTTCGAGCAGTACTTC; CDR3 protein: CASGRGGFEQYF
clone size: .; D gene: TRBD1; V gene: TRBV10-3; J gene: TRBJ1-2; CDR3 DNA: TGTGCCATCAGTGAAAAAGGACAGGCCACTTATGGCTACACCTTC; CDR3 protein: CAISEKGQATYGYTF
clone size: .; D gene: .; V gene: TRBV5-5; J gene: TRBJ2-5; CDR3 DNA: TGTGCCAGCAGCCAGACAGAGAGACTGACCCAGTACTTC; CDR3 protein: CASSQTERLTQYF
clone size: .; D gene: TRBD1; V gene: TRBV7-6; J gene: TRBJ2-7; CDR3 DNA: TGTGCCAGCAGCCCGACCGGGGACAGTGACTACGAGCAGTACTTC; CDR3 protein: CASSPTGDSDYEQYF
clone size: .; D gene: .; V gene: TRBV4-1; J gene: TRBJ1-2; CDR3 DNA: TGCGCCAGCAGCCAAGGGGAGGGGAACTATGGCTACACCTTC; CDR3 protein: CASSQGEGNYGYTF
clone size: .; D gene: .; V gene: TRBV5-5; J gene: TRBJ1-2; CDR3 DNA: TGTGCCAGCAGCCCCGAGGTTTCTGGCTACACCTTC; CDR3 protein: CASSPEVSGYTF